One and the same sample provided the 3 T cell receptor beta chains below, sequenced in a study of regulatory T cells in long-lasting Graves disease. Regarding time point: persistent/refractory GD, antithyroid drugs over 5 years with positive TRAb. RNA isolated from PBMCs was used to make the TCR library. Relying on iRepertoire HTBI primers and Arm-PCR of CDR3 regions, the team built TCR beta libraries. Via MiXCR, TCRdb re-called the multiplex PCR reads, giving one row per CDR3 protein. Here the sample spans about 340,000 distinct CDR3 sequences, about 18% being singletons. The starting material was peripheral blood mononuclear cells (PBMCs), obtained when the disease was refractory, from a patient treated with antithyroid drugs. These receptors were collected from a female donor with Graves disease.

This chain joins TRBV6-2 or TRBV6-3 and TRBJ2-7; D tentatively fits TRBD1 or TRBD2 (5 bases each). Per the germline V gene, CDR1 is MNHEY and CDR2 is SVGEGT. This CDR3 has 15 residues. Trimming removed 5 bases from V and 4 bases from J, with 18 bases in between. Written as DNA, the CDR3 is TGTGCCAGCAGTGAATTTGGGGGAATAATGTACGAGCAGTACTTC. As protein: CASSEFGGIMYEQYF.

This clonotype appeared a few times. Being one base from a much bigger clone, this may be a read error. The rearrangement uses TRBV13 and TRBJ1-1, with D unresolved. CDR1 and CDR2 from the germline V gene are PRHDT and FYEKMQ (reference sequence). Trimming pared 5 bases from V and 4 bases from J, leaving 8 bases between. The CDR3 covers 12 residues. CDR3 sequence (DNA): TGTGCCAGCAGCCGAGTTGGCACTGAAGCTTTCTTT. Its translation is CASSRVGTEAFF.

This clonotype has only a few counts. The chain combines TRBV28 with TRBJ2-1, with D perhaps matching TRBD2 (6 bases). Per the germline V gene, CDR1 is MDHEN and CDR2 is SYDVKM. The V gene lost 6 bases and the J gene lost 9 bases, with 21 bases spanning the gap. This CDR3 contains 15 residues. The CDR3 region has the DNA TGTGCCAGCAGCCTGAACTCGGGAGCTACGGCTGAGCAGTTCTTC. Translating gives CASSLNSGATAEQFF.